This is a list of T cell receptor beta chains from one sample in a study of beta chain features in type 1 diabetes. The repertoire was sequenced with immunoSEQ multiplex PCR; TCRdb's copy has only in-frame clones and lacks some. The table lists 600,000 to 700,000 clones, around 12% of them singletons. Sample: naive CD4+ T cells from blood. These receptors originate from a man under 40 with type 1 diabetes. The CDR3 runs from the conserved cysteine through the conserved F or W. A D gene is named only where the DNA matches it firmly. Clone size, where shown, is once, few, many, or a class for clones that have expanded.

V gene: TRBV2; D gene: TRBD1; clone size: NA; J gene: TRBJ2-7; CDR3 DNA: TGTGCCAGCAGGGCCGGGACAGTGAACTACGAGCAGTACTTC; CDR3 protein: CASRAGTVNYEQYF
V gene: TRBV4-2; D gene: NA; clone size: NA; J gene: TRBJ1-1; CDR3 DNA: TGTGCCAGCAGCCAAGATATCCAGGGACGTCTAGCCACTGAAGCTTTCTTT; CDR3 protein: CASSQDIQGRLATEAFF
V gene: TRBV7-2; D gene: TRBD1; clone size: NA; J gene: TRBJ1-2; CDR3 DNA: TGTGCCAGCAGCCCGTCCGGGTCCGGGACAGGGTATGGCTACACCTTC; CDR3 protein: CASSPSGSGTGYGYTF
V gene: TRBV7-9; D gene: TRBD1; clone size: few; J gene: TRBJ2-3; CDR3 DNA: TGTGCCAGCTATGCTGGGACAGCCTCAGATACGCAGTATTTT; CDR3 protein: CASYAGTASDTQYF
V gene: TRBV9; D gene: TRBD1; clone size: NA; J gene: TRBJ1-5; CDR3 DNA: TGTGCCAGCAGCCCAGAGGGACAGTTTCATCAGCCCCAGCATTTT; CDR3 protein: CASSPEGQFHQPQHF
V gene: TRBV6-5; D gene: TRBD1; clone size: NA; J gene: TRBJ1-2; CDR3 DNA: TGTGCCAGCAGTTACAGGACCACAGGGGCCCACTATGGCTACACCTTC; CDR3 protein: CASSYRTTGAHYGYTF
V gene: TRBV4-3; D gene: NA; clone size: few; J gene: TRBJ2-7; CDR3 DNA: TGCGCCAGCAGCCAAGACAGGGGCTACGAGCAGTACTTC; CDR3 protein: CASSQDRGYEQYF
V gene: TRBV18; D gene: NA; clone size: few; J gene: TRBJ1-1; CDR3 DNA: TGTGCCAGCTCATCCGGAGAGAACACTGAAGCTTTCTTT; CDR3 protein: CASSSGENTEAFF
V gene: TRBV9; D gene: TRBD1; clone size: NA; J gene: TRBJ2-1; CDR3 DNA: TGTGCCAGCAGCGCCGAACAGGGGGTACCCCCGTTCTTC; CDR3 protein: CASSAEQGVPPFF
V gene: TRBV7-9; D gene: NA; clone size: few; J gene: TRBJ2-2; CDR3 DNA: TGTGCCAGTTCTGGGGAGCTGTTTTTT; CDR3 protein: CASSGELFF
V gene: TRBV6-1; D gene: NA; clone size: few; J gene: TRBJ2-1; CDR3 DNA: TGTGCCAGCAGGAGTCAAAGTGAGCAGTTCTTC; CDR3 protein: CASRSQSEQFF
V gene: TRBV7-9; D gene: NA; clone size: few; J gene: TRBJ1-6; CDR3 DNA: TGTGCCAGCAGCTCGGGACAAGTCCTCCACTTT; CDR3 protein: CASSSGQVLHF
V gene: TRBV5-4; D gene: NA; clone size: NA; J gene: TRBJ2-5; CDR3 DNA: TGTGCCAGCAGCTTGGCAGGGAGCCAAGAGACCCAGTACTTC; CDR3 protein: CASSLAGSQETQYF